These 14 T cell receptor beta chains were all obtained from the same sample, sequenced in a study of cytomegalovirus exposure and HLA in healthy donors. 60 Vbeta and 13 Jbeta primers were used in PCR. Profiling relied on immunoSEQ multiplex PCR, and the TCRdb table lists in-frame clones only, not all of them. The table has 120,000 or so clones, around three quarters seen once. Material for sequencing was PBMCs. The receptors were sampled from a man aged 18 to 35 in good health and CMV-seronegative.

Worth noting for this clone: One junction end disagrees with the germline gene, perhaps due to a read error. This chain links TRBV11-2 with TRBJ2-1; maybe TRBD1 (6 bases). Per germline, CDR1 SGHAT and CDR2 FQNNGV. The CDR3 is made up of 15 amino acids. This CDR3 reads CASSVEDSKGRVRFF. As DNA, the CDR3 is TGTGCCAGCAGCGTAGAGGACAGCAAAGGTAGAGTCAGGTTCTTC.

V is TRBV5-1 and J is TRBJ2-7; 10 nucleotides align to TRBD1. This CDR3 spans 16 amino acids. Germline values: CDR1 SGHRS, CDR2 YFSETQ. Trimming cost V 0 bases and J 3 bases; bases outside gene matches: 6. CDR3 loop: CASSLARDRGFYEQYV. CDR3 DNA: TGCGCCAGCAGCTTGGCCCGGGACAGGGGCTTCTACGAGCAGTACGTC.

V and J are TRBV5-4 and TRBJ1-2; 8 bases match TRBD1. Germline CDR1 reads SGHNT; CDR2 reads YYREEE (reference sequence). CDR3 length equals 14 residues. Germline trimming cut 6 bases from V and 3 bases from J; bases unmatched to any gene: 7. The CDR3 DNA follows: TGTGCCAGCACCACGGGACAGGAACACTATGGCTACACCTTC. It encodes CASTTGQEHYGYTF.

CDR3 nucleotide sequence: TGTGCCAGCAGTTACTCGAACAGGGGCAATTCACCCCTCCACTTT. Its translation is CASSYSNRGNSPLHF. The V gene is TRBV6-5, the J gene TRBJ1-6; 7 bases align to TRBD1. V was pared by 0 bases and J by 7 bases, with 3 bases of the junction left unmatched. Germline lookup yields CDR1 MNHEY and CDR2 SVGAGI. CDR3 length equals 15 residues.

A single count supports this clone. The chain couples TRBV14 to TRBJ1-1; D remains unclear. The CDR3 is 13 residues long. V lost 1 base, J lost 6 bases, and 9 bases lay in between. Germline V gene sequence: CDR1 SGHDN, CDR2 FVKESK. CDR3: CASSQVSVAEAFF. The CDR3 DNA sequence: TGTGCCAGCAGCCAAGTATCGGTTGCTGAAGCTTTCTTT.

This clone was found once. The chain links TRBV27 to TRBJ1-2, with 7 bases aligning to TRBD1. V trimming: 0 bases; J trimming: 2 bases; junction bases outside the gene matches: 6. CDR3 size: 16 residues. CDR1 and CDR2 from the germline V gene are MNHEY and SMNVEV (reference sequence). CDR3 coding DNA: TGTGCCAGCAGTTTATCGATGGGGACAGTGAACTATGGCTACACCTTC. This encodes CASSLSMGTVNYGYTF.

This sequence joins TRBV29-1 and TRBJ2-7, with D possibly matching TRBD1 (5 bases). Germline assignment: CDR1 SQVTM and CDR2 ANQGSEA. The CDR3 length is 12 residues. Trimming stripped 3 bases from V and 2 bases from J, with 8 bases between. The CDR3 sequence is CSVETAAYEQYF. Written as DNA, the CDR3 is TGCAGCGTTGAGACAGCCGCCTACGAGCAGTACTTC.

The chain is built from TRBV18 and TRBJ2-7; a possible D gene is TRBD1 (6 bases). With 1 base removed from V and 0 bases from J, the gap between germline ends came to 10 bases. The CDR3 is made up of 15 amino acids. CDR1 is KGHSH and CDR2 is LQKENI in the germline V gene. CDR3 DNA sequence: TGTGCCAGCTCACCACGGGGACAAAGCTCCTACGAGCAGTACTTC. Its translation: CASSPRGQSSYEQYF.

The J gene is TRBJ2-3, the V gene TRBV18; the D gene is possibly TRBD2 (6 bases). The CDR3 is 15 amino acids. Looked up from germline, CDR1 is KGHSH and CDR2 is LQKENI. The V gene lost 6 bases and the J gene lost 3 bases, with 16 bases spanning the gap. The CDR3 region is CASSPSVGETDTQYF. CDR3 sequence (DNA): TGTGCCAGCTCTCCTAGCGTGGGGGAAACAGATACGCAGTATTTT.

The genes are TRBV7-9 and TRBJ2-2, with 11 bases aligning to TRBD1. CDR3 length equals 16 residues. Germline V lookup: CDR1 SEHNR, CDR2 FQNEAQ (reference sequence). Trimming at V came to 8 bases and at J to 6 bases, leaving 11 bases not matched to a gene. The CDR3 protein is CASGPRGQGVAGELFF. The CDR3 DNA reads as TGTGCCAGCGGGCCTAGGGGACAGGGGGTCGCCGGGGAGCTGTTTTTT.

The chain joins TRBV11-3 to TRBJ2-2, with D possibly TRBD2 on 6 matching bases. The CDR3 runs 17 residues. Germline CDR1 reads SGHNT; CDR2 reads YENEEA. V was cut by 5 bases and J by 5 bases, with 21 bases left in between. DNA of the CDR3: TGTGCCAGCAGCCCCAGCCGGACCGGGGGTACGACCGGGGAGCTGTTTTTT. Translating it yields CASSPSRTGGTTGELFF.

The rearrangement joins TRBV30 to TRBJ2-5; the D is unclear. The CDR3 runs 12 residues. CDR1 and CDR2 (germline): GTSNPN, SVGIG (reference sequence). V was clipped by 2 bases and J by 5 bases, with 9 bases between them. The CDR3 DNA sequence: TGTGCCTGGAGTATCTCCGGGGAGACCCAGTACTTC. Protein sequence: CAWSISGETQYF.

CDR3 sequence (DNA): TGTGCCAGCAGGAGGGACAGCCGAAACTCATACAATGAGCAGTTCTTC. Translation gives CASRRDSRNSYNEQFF. V gene TRBV7-9 combines with J gene TRBJ2-1; 7 nucleotides line up with TRBD1. CDR1 SEHNR and CDR2 FQNEAQ come from the germline V gene (reference sequence). CDR3 size: 16 residues. V was pared by 6 bases and J by 4 bases, with 12 bases of the junction left unmatched.

The chain links TRBV5-1 to TRBJ1-2; the match to TRBD1 covers 8 bases. This CDR3 is 14 amino acids long. Looked up from germline, CDR1 is SGHRS and CDR2 is YFSETQ. The trim removed 4 bases at V and 6 bases at J, leaving 8 bases unmatched. The CDR3 reads CASSTDRGGDGYTF. The CDR3 DNA follows: TGCGCCAGCAGCACCGACAGGGGAGGGGATGGCTACACCTTC.